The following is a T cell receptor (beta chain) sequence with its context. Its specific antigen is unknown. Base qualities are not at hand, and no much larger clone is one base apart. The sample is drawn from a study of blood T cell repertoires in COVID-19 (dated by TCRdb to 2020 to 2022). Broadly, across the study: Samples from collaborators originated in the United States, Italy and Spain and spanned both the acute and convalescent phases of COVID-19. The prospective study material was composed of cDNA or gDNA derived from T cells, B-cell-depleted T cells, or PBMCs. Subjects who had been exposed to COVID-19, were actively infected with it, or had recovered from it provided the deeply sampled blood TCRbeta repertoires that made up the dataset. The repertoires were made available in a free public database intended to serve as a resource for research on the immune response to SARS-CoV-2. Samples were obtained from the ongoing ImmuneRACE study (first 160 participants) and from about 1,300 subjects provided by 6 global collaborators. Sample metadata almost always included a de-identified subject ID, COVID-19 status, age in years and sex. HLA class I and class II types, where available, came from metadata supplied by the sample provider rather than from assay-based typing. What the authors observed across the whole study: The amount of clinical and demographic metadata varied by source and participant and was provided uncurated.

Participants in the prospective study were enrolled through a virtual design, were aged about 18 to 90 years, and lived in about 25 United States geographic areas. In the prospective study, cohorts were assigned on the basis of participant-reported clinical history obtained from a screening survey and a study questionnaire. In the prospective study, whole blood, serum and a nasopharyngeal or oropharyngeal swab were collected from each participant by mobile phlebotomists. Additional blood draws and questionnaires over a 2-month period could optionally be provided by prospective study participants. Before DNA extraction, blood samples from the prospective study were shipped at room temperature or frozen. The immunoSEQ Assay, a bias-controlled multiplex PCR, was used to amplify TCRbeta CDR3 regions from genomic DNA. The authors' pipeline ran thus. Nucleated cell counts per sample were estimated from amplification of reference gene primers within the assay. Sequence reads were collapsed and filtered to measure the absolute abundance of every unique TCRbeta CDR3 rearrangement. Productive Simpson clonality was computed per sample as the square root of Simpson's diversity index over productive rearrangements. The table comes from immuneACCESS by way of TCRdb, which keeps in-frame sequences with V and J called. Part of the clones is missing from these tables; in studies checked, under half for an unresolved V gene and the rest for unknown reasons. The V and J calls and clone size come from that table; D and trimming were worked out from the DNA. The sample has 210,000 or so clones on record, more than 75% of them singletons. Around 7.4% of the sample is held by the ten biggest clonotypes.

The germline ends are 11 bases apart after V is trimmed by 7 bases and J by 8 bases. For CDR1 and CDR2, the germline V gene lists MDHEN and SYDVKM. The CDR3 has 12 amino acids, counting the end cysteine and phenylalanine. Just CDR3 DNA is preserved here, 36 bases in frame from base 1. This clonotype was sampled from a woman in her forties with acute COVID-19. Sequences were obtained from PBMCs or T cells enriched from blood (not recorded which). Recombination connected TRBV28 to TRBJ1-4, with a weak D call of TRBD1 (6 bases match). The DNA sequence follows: TGTGCCAGCACCACAGGGTGGGAAAAACTGTTTTTT. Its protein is CASTTGWEKLFF.